The 23 T cell receptor beta chains below all came from one sample that was sequenced in a study of blood T cells in healthy people across ages. Next came a second PCR, run for about 6 to 12 cycles, which used a sample-barcoded 5' primer along with a J-beta primer mix. TCRdb used MiXCR to reprocess the 5' RACE reads, holding one entry per CDR3 protein. The sample yields about 800,000 distinct CDR3 sequences, 58% seen once. The sample taken for sequencing was blood. The receptors originated from a man in his thirties or forties in good health.

There are many counts of this clonotype. V and J are TRBV20-1 and TRBJ1-2, with a possible D match to TRBD1 (6 bases). The germline V gene encodes CDR1 DFQATT and CDR2 SNEGSKA (reference sequence). This CDR3 has 12 residues. V lost 5 bases and J lost 2, with 9 bases in between. The CDR3 is CSARTGNYGYTF. For the CDR3, the DNA is TGCAGTGCTCGCACAGGGAACTATGGCTACACCTTC.

This clonotype has a handful of counts. The rearrangement links TRBV7-8 to TRBJ2-2; D perhaps matches TRBD1 (5 bases). The germline V gene encodes CDR1 SGHVS and CDR2 FQNEAQ. This CDR3 has 14 amino acids. Trimming took off 1 base at V and 7 bases at J, with 10 bases between the two ends. The CDR3 region is CASSLGRQNGELFF. The CDR3 DNA reads as TGTGCCAGCAGCTTAGGCAGACAGAACGGGGAGCTGTTTTTT.

V and J are TRBV11-2 and TRBJ1-5; D ambiguous. The CDR3 is 15 residues long. V was pared by 1 base and J by 4 bases, with 11 bases between. Germline CDR1 is SGHAT and CDR2 is FQNNGV. CDR3 bases: TGTGCCAGCAGCTTAGGCCCCGGTCAGAATCAGCCCCAGCATTTT. Translated: CASSLGPGQNQPQHF.

The chain has TRBV12-3 or TRBV12-4 and TRBJ1-1; D not certain. The CDR3 has 15 residues. V dropped 0 bases and J dropped 2 bases, with 10 bases sitting between them. CDR3 loop: CASSLAGRANTEAFF. The CDR3 DNA is TGTGCCAGCAGTTTAGCTGGAAGGGCCAACACTGAAGCTTTCTTT.

This clonotype was observed a handful of times. V usage is TRBV6-5 and J usage is TRBJ1-6; D not resolved. Germline CDR1 and CDR2: MNHEY and SVGAGI. The CDR3 is 13 residues long. Trimming cost V 5 bases and J 7 bases, with 9 bases left between them. CDR3 sequence: CASSPTANSPLHF. DNA of the CDR3: TGTGCCAGCAGTCCTACAGCGAATTCACCCCTCCACTTT.

The chain employs TRBV5-1 and TRBJ1-5, with no clear D. V dropped 0 bases and J dropped 6 bases, with 16 bases sitting between them. CDR1 and CDR2 from the germline V gene are SGHRS and YFSETQ. The CDR3 is 16 amino acids. CDR3 coding DNA: TGCGCCAGCAGCTTGGGTGACACACCGGCGGGTCAGCCCCAGCATTTT. Its translation is CASSLGDTPAGQPQHF.

This chain uses TRBV29-1 with TRBJ2-2; 14 nucleotides agree with TRBD2. Per germline, CDR1 SQVTM and CDR2 ANQGSEA. This CDR3 contains 17 residues. V was clipped by 3 bases and J by 4 bases; unmatched bases: 7. CDR3 DNA: TGCAGCGTTGATGGGACTAGCGGGAGCAGGGGCACCGGGGAGCTGTTTTTT. Translation gives CSVDGTSGSRGTGELFF.

CDR3: CASTSGLAGSFSYEQYF. The CDR3 nucleotides are TGTGCCAGCACCTCGGGACTAGCGGGGTCGTTCTCCTACGAGCAGTACTTC. This chain connects TRBV6-1 to TRBJ2-7, with TRBD2 matching 13 bases. Trimming took 7 bases from V and 0 from J; bases not matched to a gene: 9. The V gene's germline CDR1 is MNHNS and CDR2 SASEGT. CDR3 length equals 17 residues.

Only a few counts were recorded for this clonotype. The chain employs TRBV5-1 and TRBJ1-1; TRBD1 matches 7 bases. Per germline, CDR1 SGHRS and CDR2 YFSETQ. V trimming: 4 bases; J trimming: 1 base; junction bases outside the gene matches: 4. The CDR3 totals 14 residues. The CDR3 here is CASSQTGTNTEAFF. The CDR3 DNA reads as TGCGCCAGCAGCCAGACAGGGACGAACACTGAAGCTTTCTTT.

This clonotype was seen only a few times. A much larger clonotype is one base distant, so this may be a read error. The V and J genes are TRBV7-6 and TRBJ2-5; no clear D gene. The V and J ends lost 1 base and 11 bases respectively, with 14 bases between them. CDR3 length equals 13 residues. CDR1 is SGHVS, CDR2 FNYEAQ, per germline. The CDR3 bases are TGTGCCAGCAGCTTAGGTCTCGACAATGAGCAGTACTTC. Protein product: CASSLGLDNEQYF. Combining the CDR3 with reference TRBV7-6 and TRBJ2-5 gives the whole variable domain GAGVSQSPRYKVTKRGQDVALRCDPISGHVSLYWYRQALGQGPEFLTYFNYEAQQDKSGLPNDRFSAERPEGSISTLTIQRTEQRDSAMYRCASSLGLDNEQYFGPGTRLLVL.

V is TRBV29-1 and J is TRBJ2-1, with TRBD1 matching over 9 bases. V trimming: 1 base; J trimming: 10 bases; junction bases outside the gene matches: 11. The CDR3 is 15 residues long. The germline V gene encodes CDR1 SQVTM and CDR2 ANQGSEA. CDR3 DNA sequence: TGCAGCGTTGAAGGGGGACAGGGAACTTGCAAGGAGCAGTTCTTC. Encoded protein: CSVEGGQGTCKEQFF.

The count of this clonotype is one. The V gene is TRBV30, the J gene TRBJ2-1, with D perhaps matching TRBD2 (6 bases). This CDR3 comprises 13 residues. Germline V lookup: CDR1 GTSNPN, CDR2 SVGIG (reference sequence). The ends were cut back, 2 bases at V and 9 bases at J, with 14 bases in the middle. The CDR3 nucleotides read TGTGCCTGGAGTCCCCAGGGACTCCCTGAGCAGTTCTTC. As protein: CAWSPQGLPEQFF. The entire variable domain, with the rest obtained from reference TRBV30 and TRBJ2-1, is as follows: SQTIHQWPATLVQPVGSPLSLECTVEGTSNPNLYWYRQAAGRGLQLLFYSVGIGQISSEVPQNLSASRPQDRQFILSSKKLLLSDSGFYLCAWSPQGLPEQFFGPGTRLTVL.

The gene calls are TRBV20-1 and TRBJ2-7; a weak D match, TRBD2 (5 bases). The ends were cut back, 5 bases at V and 9 bases at J, with 23 bases in the middle. The CDR3 loop spans 14 amino acids. CDR1 is DFQATT and CDR2 is SNEGSKA in the germline V gene (reference sequence). The CDR3 protein is CSALTMLAGDGQYF. CDR3 in DNA: TGCAGTGCTCTAACTATGTTGGCCGGGGATGGGCAGTACTTC.

Note on this clonotype: One end of the junction varies from germline; a read error may be responsible. The chain employs TRBV7-6 and TRBJ2-3; D gene uncertain. CDR3 length: 15 amino acids. Looked up from germline, CDR1 is SGHVS and CDR2 is FNYEAQ. CDR3 sequence reads: CACSFRAPIGDTQYF. The CDR3 DNA is TGTGCCTGCAGCTTTAGGGCTCCCATAGGGGATACGCAGTATTTT.

This clonotype was seen a handful of times. This chain connects TRBV4-2 to TRBJ2-7, with 12 bases fitting TRBD2. With 3 bases clipped from V and 4 bases from J, the junction kept 10 bases outside the gene matches. Germline CDR1 LGHNA, CDR2 YNFKEQ. This CDR3 has 17 residues. The chain's CDR3 is CASSQGHRLAGEYEQYF. DNA for the CDR3: TGTGCCAGCAGCCAGGGGCATAGACTAGCGGGGGAGTACGAGCAGTACTTC.

The rearrangement uses TRBV12-3 or TRBV12-4 and TRBJ2-1; unclear D gene. The V end lost 1 base, the J end lost 5 bases, and 9 bases lay between the germline ends. The CDR3 has 14 residues. Here the CDR3 DNA reads TGTGCCAGCAGTTTAGGGCGGAACCACAATGAGCAGTTCTTC. It yields the protein CASSLGRNHNEQFF.

This chain connects TRBV3-1 to TRBJ2-7, with D possibly being TRBD2 (5 bases). CDR3 size: 13 residues. V was cut by 3 bases and J by 2 bases, with 8 bases left in between. The germline V gene has CDR1 LGHDT and CDR2 YNNKEL (reference sequence). The CDR3 DNA sequence: TGTGCCAGCAGCCACGGGAACACCTACGAGCAGTACTTC. The encoded protein is CASSHGNTYEQYF.

V usage is TRBV6-2 or TRBV6-3 and J usage is TRBJ2-4, with unresolved D. The DNA end favors TRBJ2-7, so the J call may be wrong. The CDR3 sequence is 13 residues long. Germline-derived CDR1 and CDR2 are MNHEY and SVGEGT. The CDR3 DNA reads as TGTGCCAGCAGTTACGTTGGCATCTACGAGCAGTACTTC. It translates to CASSYVGIYEQYF.

This clonotype has just a few counts. CDR3 sequence reads: CSVGVRGEIYGYTF. The CDR3 bases are TGCAGCGTTGGGGTGCGGGGCGAAATCTATGGCTACACCTTC. V is TRBV29-1 and J is TRBJ1-2; maybe TRBD1 (5 bases). Trimming took 4 bases from V and 4 from J, leaving 16 bases between them. This CDR3 comprises 14 residues. Germline CDR1 SQVTM, CDR2 ANQGSEA. Based on the CDR3 plus reference TRBV29-1 and TRBJ1-2, the full variable domain is SAVISQKPSRDICQRGTSLTIQCQVDSQVTMMFWYRQQPGQSLTLIATANQGSEATYESGFVIDKFPISRPNLTFSTLTVSNMSPEDSSIYLCSVGVRGEIYGYTFGSGTRLTVV.

The rearrangement uses TRBV2 and TRBJ2-5; TRBD1 might be the D (6 bases). Trimming shortened V by 9 bases and J by 3 bases, and 14 bases separated the two germline ends. This CDR3 spans 13 amino acids. Germline values: CDR1 SNHLY, CDR2 FYNNEI. CDR3 nucleotide sequence: TGTGCCAGGACTGGACAGCCTGAAGAGACCCAGTACTTC. Translating gives CARTGQPEETQYF.

This clonotype appeared once. This chain connects TRBV3-1 to TRBJ2-5; the D gene is possibly TRBD2 (5 bases). Germline CDR1 reads LGHDT; CDR2 reads YNNKEL (reference sequence). The CDR3 is 15 residues long. V lost 0 bases and J 11 bases, leaving 19 bases between the germline ends. The chain's CDR3 is CASSQDGGSGNEQYF. The CDR3 nucleotides read TGTGCCAGCAGCCAAGATGGAGGAAGTGGAAATGAGCAGTACTTC.

This sequence joins TRBV10-3 and TRBJ1-2; D unclear. V dropped 10 bases and J dropped 2 bases, with 14 bases sitting between them. The CDR3 length is 13 residues. CDR1 and CDR2 from the germline V gene are ENHRY and SYGVKD. As DNA, the CDR3 is TGTGCCACGGGAGAAGGACGGAACTATGGCTACACCTTC. Protein product: CATGEGRNYGYTF.

The chain employs TRBV20-1 and TRBJ2-1, with TRBD2 identical over 7 bases. The J call may be faulty, since TRBJ2-7 better matches the DNA end. The CDR3 totals 14 residues. Per the germline V gene, CDR1 is DFQATT and CDR2 is SNEGSKA (reference sequence). CDR3 amino acids: CSASSGYSYNEQYF. The CDR3 nucleotides read TGCAGTGCTTCTAGCGGCTACTCCTACAATGAGCAGTACTTC.